This TCR beta chain is from a study of blood T cell repertoires in COVID-19. Across the study: Whether acute or convalescent, the COVID-19 samples came from the United States, Italy and Spain. PBMCs, B-cell-depleted T cells, or T cells were the source of the cDNA or gDNA that made up the material.

The CDR3 is 15 amino acids. Germline V gene lookup returns CDR1 MDHEN and CDR2 SYDVKM. V was pared by 7 bases and J by 10 bases, with 25 bases between. Under the authors' procedure: The assay estimated nucleated cells by amplifying reference gene primers. Libraries were prepared by immunoSEQ multiplex PCR; TCRdb keeps only in-frame clonotypes and omits some of them. V, J and clone size are taken as reported in that table, and D and trimming were inferred from the DNA itself. The sample consists of about 140,000 clones, 84% of them appearing once. The genes are TRBV28 and TRBJ1-1, with D unresolved. The sequence came from a woman older than 75 in a cohort sampled during active or convalescent COVID-19. Sequencing used peripheral blood. The CDR3 region has the DNA TGTGCCAGCACCGCGGGCGGGCCCTCGGGGTGGTCAGCTTTCTTT. Translation: CASTAGGPSGWSAFF.